Below are 15 T cell receptor beta chains sequenced from a single sample in a study of shared clonotypes between healthy human individuals. The table came from immunoSEQ multiplex PCR; TCRdb's copy has only in-frame clones and leaves some out. The table shows about 770,000 clones, with roughly 72% occurring only once. The sequenced sample was memory CD4+ T cells sorted from blood. Subset described: CD45RA-negative fraction. These TCRs come from a woman aged 25 to 45 in good health.

The J gene is TRBJ2-7, the V gene TRBV28, with 10 bases lining up with TRBD2. The CDR3 sequence is 16 residues long. Trimming cost V 3 bases and J 3 bases; bases outside gene matches: 8. Germline V gene sequence: CDR1 MDHEN, CDR2 SYDVKM. The CDR3 reads CASSFPLAGGSYEQYF. The CDR3 coding sequence is TGTGCCAGCAGTTTCCCTTTAGCGGGAGGAAGCTACGAGCAGTACTTC.

Only a few counts were recorded for this clone. The chain combines TRBV27 with TRBJ2-5, with D possibly TRBD1 on 5 matching bases. In germline, CDR1 is MNHEY, CDR2 SMNVEV (reference sequence). The CDR3 length is 16 residues. V dropped 7 bases and J dropped 1 base, with 19 bases sitting between them. The CDR3 loop reads CASNKNPQGTQETQYF. CDR3 DNA sequence: TGTGCCAGCAACAAAAACCCCCAGGGAACCCAAGAGACCCAGTACTTC.

The chain joins TRBV5-4 to TRBJ1-1; the D is unclear. CDR1 SGHNT and CDR2 YYREEE come from the germline V gene (reference sequence). V was cut by 1 base and J by 4 bases, with 8 bases left in between. This CDR3 comprises 13 residues. The CDR3 DNA follows: TGTGCCAGCAGCTTGATGGAGGGCACTGAAGCTTTCTTT. It is translated as CASSLMEGTEAFF.

V and J are TRBV18 and TRBJ2-2, with D possibly matching TRBD1 (6 bases). V was pared by 4 bases and J by 3 bases, with 12 bases between. CDR1 is KGHSH, CDR2 LQKENI, per germline. The CDR3 runs 15 residues. CDR3 DNA: TGTGCCAGCTCACAGGGGACATCTGACACCGGGGAGCTGTTTTTT. This codes for CASSQGTSDTGELFF.

CDR3 nucleotides: TGTGCCAGCAGGCAGACTAGCGGGAGGGCTGATACGCAGTATTTT. Residues: CASRQTSGRADTQYF. The chain links TRBV27 to TRBJ2-3, with TRBD2 matching 14 bases. The CDR3 sequence is 15 residues long. Trimming removed 6 bases from V and 6 bases from J; junction bases left unmatched: 5. In germline, CDR1 is MNHEY, CDR2 SMNVEV (reference sequence).

This clone has at least ten counts. The genes are TRBV4-1 and TRBJ2-7; 11 bases align to TRBD2. Germline CDR1 is MGHRA and CDR2 is YSYEKL. The CDR3 totals 14 residues. V shed 4 bases, J shed 4 bases, and the junction held 3 bases outside the gene matches. This chain's CDR3 is CASSLRLAGYEQYF. CDR3 bases: TGCGCCAGCAGCCTTCGACTAGCGGGGTACGAGCAGTACTTC.

This chain uses TRBV9 with TRBJ2-1; D not certain. Trimming removed 0 bases from V and 8 bases from J, with 15 bases in between. CDR3 length: 15 residues. Germline CDR1 reads SGDLS; CDR2 reads YYNGEE. The CDR3 here is CASSVVVSRADEQFF. The CDR3 DNA reads TGTGCCAGCAGCGTAGTGGTTAGCCGTGCGGATGAGCAGTTCTTC.

This clone was counted a single time. V gene TRBV11-2 combines with J gene TRBJ2-5, with D hard to call. V dropped 5 bases and J dropped 1 base, with 14 bases sitting between them. The CDR3 extends over 15 amino acids. CDR1 is SGHAT, CDR2 FQNNGV, per germline. Here the CDR3 reads CASSPWRLAQETQYF. DNA of the CDR3: TGTGCCAGCAGCCCCTGGCGATTAGCCCAAGAGACCCAGTACTTC. The full variable domain, completed using reference TRBV11-2 and TRBJ2-5, is EAGVAQSPRYKIIEKRQSVAFWCNPISGHATLYWYQQILGQGPKLLIQFQNNGVVDDSQLPKDRFSAERLKGVDSTLKIQPAKLEDSAVYLCASSPWRLAQETQYFGPGTRLLVL.

The chain has TRBV5-1 and TRBJ1-4, with D unclear. The CDR3 covers 16 residues. Deletions cut 2 bases from V and 4 bases from J, with 15 bases between. CDR1 and CDR2 (germline): SGHRS, YFSETQ. The CDR3 nucleotides are TGCGCCAGCAGCTTCGCGAGCAGTTCCAGTAATGAAAAACTGTTTTTT. It is translated as CASSFASSSSNEKLFF. The complete variable domain, with remaining parts taken from reference TRBV5-1 and TRBJ1-4, reads KAGVTQTPRYLIKTRGQQVTLSCSPISGHRSVSWYQQTPGQGLQFLFEYFSETQRNKGNFPGRFSGRQFSNSRSEMNVSTLELGDSALYLCASSFASSSSNEKLFFGSGTQLSVL.

The rearrangement links TRBV19 to TRBJ2-5; the match to TRBD1 covers 9 bases. Germline assignment: CDR1 LNHDA and CDR2 SQIVND (reference sequence). This CDR3 spans 15 amino acids. Unmatched junction bases numbered 6, after V lost 5 bases and J lost 2 bases. CDR3 coding DNA: TGTGCCAGTAGTTCCGGACAGGGGCGGCAAGAGACCCAGTACTTC. This codes for CASSSGQGRQETQYF.

The chain joins TRBV7-9 to TRBJ1-1; D gene unclear. Between the trimmed V and J ends, which lost 3 bases and 6 bases, there was a span of 11 bases. The CDR3 has 13 residues. Germline lookup yields CDR1 SEHNR and CDR2 FQNEAQ (reference sequence). The DNA for the CDR3 is TGTGCCAGCAGCTTCTGGGGTTCGGCTGAAGCTTTCTTT. Its translation: CASSFWGSAEAFF.

CDR3 loop: CASSSGPPKNIQYF. The CDR3 bases are TGTGCCAGCAGTTCGGGTCCGCCCAAAAACATTCAGTACTTC. The chain uses TRBV27 and TRBJ2-4; no reliable D call. V lost 4 bases and J 2 bases, leaving 9 bases between the germline ends. This CDR3 has 14 residues. In germline, CDR1 is MNHEY, CDR2 SMNVEV (reference sequence).

The chain uses TRBV7-6 and TRBJ2-7, with 10 bases lining up with TRBD2. With 5 bases clipped from V and 2 bases from J, the junction kept 6 bases outside the gene matches. The CDR3 sequence is 15 residues long. From germline, CDR1 is SGHVS and CDR2 FNYEAQ. This CDR3 reads CASSVSSGGPYEQYF. The DNA for the CDR3 is TGTGCCAGCAGCGTATCTAGCGGGGGTCCCTACGAGCAGTACTTC.

V gene TRBV5-1 combines with J gene TRBJ2-2, with D possibly matching TRBD2 (6 bases). Germline assignment: CDR1 SGHRS and CDR2 YFSETQ. There are 16 residues in the CDR3. The germline V and J ends were trimmed by 4 bases and 3 bases, with 16 bases remaining between them. Written as DNA, the CDR3 is TGCGCCAGCAGCCAGGAGGGCTCGCTATACACCGGGGAGCTGTTTTTT. Translating gives CASSQEGSLYTGELFF. The variable domain in full, completed from reference TRBV5-1 and TRBJ2-2, reads KAGVTQTPRYLIKTRGQQVTLSCSPISGHRSVSWYQQTPGQGLQFLFEYFSETQRNKGNFPGRFSGRQFSNSRSEMNVSTLELGDSALYLCASSQEGSLYTGELFFGEGSRLTVL.

The chain combines TRBV5-1 with TRBJ2-2; 10 nucleotides line up with TRBD2. The CDR3 consists of 16 residues. With V trimmed by 0 bases and J by 6 bases, 5 bases remained unmatched. The germline CDR1 and CDR2 sequences are SGHRS and YFSETQ. The CDR3 spells CASSLALAGLSGELFF. The CDR3 region has the DNA TGCGCCAGCAGCTTGGCACTAGCGGGATTATCCGGGGAGCTGTTTTTT.